These 10 T cell receptor beta chains were sequenced from one sample in a study of blood T cell repertoires in COVID-19. Assay used: immunoSEQ multiplex PCR; TCRdb lists only in-frame clones, some missing. Of about 89,000 clones in the sample, 60% to 80% were seen once. Source material: peripheral blood. The receptors here all came from a woman of 80 years or more with acute or convalescent COVID-19.

V gene TRBV3-1 (or the pseudogene TRBV3-2) combines with J gene TRBJ1-1; D is perhaps TRBD1 (5 bases). V lost 5 bases and J 0 bases, leaving 16 bases between the germline ends. CDR1 is LGHDT, CDR2 YNNKEL, per germline (reference sequence). The CDR3 contains 16 residues. The CDR3 sequence is CASSYGGGFMNTEAFF. As DNA, the CDR3 is TGTGCCAGCAGCTACGGGGGGGGGTTCATGAACACTGAAGCTTTCTTT.

The chain carries TRBV20-1 and TRBJ1-2; D ambiguous. Germline CDR1 and CDR2: DFQATT and SNEGSKA (reference sequence). The ends were cut back, 0 bases at V and 13 bases at J, with 12 bases in the middle. This CDR3 is built from 11 residues. The CDR3 DNA sequence: TGCAGTGCTAGAGAGACCGACTCGGTCACCTTC. Its protein is CSARETDSVTF.

V usage is TRBV15 and J usage is TRBJ2-3; 12 bases are a match to TRBD1. After removal of 4 bases from V and 2 bases from J, the junction contained 4 bases not matched to a gene. Germline CDR1 is LNHNV and CDR2 is YYDKDF (reference sequence). This CDR3 contains 16 residues. The CDR3 bases are TGTGCCACCAGCATCCGGGACAGGGGGCCCACAGATACGCAGTATTTT. It codes for CATSIRDRGPTDTQYF.

This chain joins TRBV4-3 and TRBJ1-6; D gene unclear. Deletions cut 0 bases from V and 9 bases from J, with 9 bases between. Germline CDR1 and CDR2: LGHNA and YSLEER. The CDR3 covers 14 residues. CDR3 residues: CASSQERRSSPLHF. CDR3 nucleotide sequence: TGCGCCAGCAGCCAAGAACGAAGGAGTTCACCCCTCCACTTT.

This clone was counted only a few times. The rearrangement links TRBV7-2 to TRBJ1-4; 8 bases align to TRBD1. Trimming took 5 bases from V and 6 from J; bases not matched to a gene: 5. Per germline, CDR1 SGHTA and CDR2 FQGNSA. The CDR3 length is 14 residues. The CDR3 here is CASSTRQGYEKLFF. The CDR3 DNA reads TGTGCCAGCAGCACAAGACAGGGGTATGAAAAACTGTTTTTT.

As DNA, the CDR3 is TGTGCCAGCAGCTTAGTAGTTCTTAGAATCACCTCCTACAATGAGCAGTTCTTC. Protein: CASSLVVLRITSYNEQFF. The chain has TRBV7-2 and TRBJ2-1; D uncertain. Germline V gives CDR1 SGHTA, CDR2 FQGNSA. This CDR3 has 18 residues. Trimming stripped 1 base from V and 0 bases from J, with 16 bases between.

The chain uses TRBV6-2 or TRBV6-3 and TRBJ2-1, with TRBD2 matching over 12 bases. Per germline, CDR1 MNHEY and CDR2 SVGEGT. V dropped 4 bases and J dropped 5; count of bases not matched to a gene: 6. This CDR3 is built from 16 residues. The chain's CDR3 is CASSFPSGGVNNEQFF. Written as DNA, the CDR3 is TGTGCCAGCAGTTTCCCTAGCGGGGGGGTTAACAATGAGCAGTTCTTC.

Comment on this clone: At one end the junction does not follow the germline gene, possibly because of a read error. The CDR3 loop is CATSDPTSGNAEAFF. The DNA of the CDR3 is TGTGCCACCAGTGATCCCACCTCAGGGAACGCTGAAGCTTTCTTT. This chain connects TRBV24-1 to TRBJ1-1; TRBD1 might be the D (5 bases). CDR3 length: 15 amino acids. The germline V gene has CDR1 KGHDR and CDR2 SFDVKD.

The chain carries TRBV7-3 and TRBJ2-3; 12 nucleotides agree with TRBD2. V dropped 3 bases and J dropped 2; count of bases not matched to a gene: 3. Per the germline V gene, CDR1 is SGHTA and CDR2 is FQGTGA. The CDR3 length is 16 residues. CDR3 protein: CASSFASGGATDTQYF. CDR3 coding DNA: TGTGCCAGCAGCTTCGCTAGCGGGGGGGCCACAGATACGCAGTATTTT.

V is TRBV7-2 and J is TRBJ1-2; TRBD1 matches 8 bases. Germline loops: CDR1 SGHTA, CDR2 FQGNSA. The CDR3 sequence is 14 residues long. Trimming took 3 bases from V and 8 from J; bases not matched to a gene: 8. CDR3 in amino acids: CASSFSGTGQGYTF. CDR3 nucleotide sequence: TGTGCCAGCAGCTTTTCCGGGACAGGCCAGGGCTACACCTTC.